Listed below are T cell receptor beta chains from one sample, sequenced in a study of long-term antiretroviral therapy in people with HIV. Method: immunoSEQ multiplex PCR; TCRdb's copy keeps in-frame clones and lacks some. In the table there are fewer than 25,000 clones, roughly 94% of which are singletons. The material sequenced was unsorted PBMCs, taken 4.8 to 5 years after starting antiretroviral therapy. These receptors were taken from a woman aged 50 to 65 with HIV. CDR3s include the opening cysteine and the closing phenylalanine or tryptophan. D genes are given only for firm matches. A row's size may be missing; if present it is once, few, many or a size class.

D gene: -
J gene: TRBJ1-3
clone size: -
V gene: TRBV20-1
CDR3 protein: CMGRSGNTIYF
CDR3 DNA: TGCATGGGTCGCTCTGGAAACACCATATATTTT

D gene: -
J gene: TRBJ2-1
clone size: -
V gene: TRBV5-1
CDR3 protein: CASSFGQNSYNEQFF
CDR3 DNA: TGCGCCAGCAGCTTTGGCCAGAACTCCTACAATGAGCAGTTCTTC

D gene: TRBD1
J gene: TRBJ1-3
clone size: -
V gene: TRBV28
CDR3 protein: CASNGQGNTIYF
CDR3 DNA: TGTGCCAGCAACGGACAGGGGAACACCATATATTTT

D gene: -
J gene: TRBJ2-1
clone size: -
V gene: TRBV19
CDR3 protein: CASSIASSYNEQFF
CDR3 DNA: TGTGCCAGTAGTATAGCCAGCTCCTACAATGAGCAGTTCTTC

D gene: TRBD1
J gene: TRBJ1-1
clone size: -
V gene: TRBV27
CDR3 protein: CASSPVTGTGLNTEAFF
CDR3 DNA: TGTGCCAGCAGTCCCGTTACCGGGACAGGGCTCAACACTGAAGCTTTCTTT

D gene: TRBD2
J gene: TRBJ2-7
clone size: once
V gene: TRBV28
CDR3 protein: CASSRSGTISYEQYF
CDR3 DNA: TGTGCCAGCTCCCGGAGCGGGACGATCTCCTACGAGCAGTACTTC

D gene: TRBD2
J gene: TRBJ2-3
clone size: -
V gene: TRBV29-1
CDR3 protein: CSVQREVDTQYF
CDR3 DNA: TGCAGCGTCCAGCGGGAGGTAGATACGCAGTATTTT

D gene: TRBD2
J gene: TRBJ2-1
clone size: once
V gene: TRBV29-1
CDR3 protein: CSVDGTSLYNEQFF
CDR3 DNA: TGCAGCGTCGACGGGACTAGCCTTTACAATGAGCAGTTCTTC

D gene: TRBD2
J gene: TRBJ2-1
clone size: -
V gene: TRBV7-2
CDR3 protein: CASSAGLADFYNEQFF
CDR3 DNA: TGTGCCAGCAGCGCAGGACTAGCGGACTTCTACAATGAGCAGTTCTTC

D gene: TRBD1
J gene: TRBJ2-3
clone size: -
V gene: TRBV27
CDR3 protein: CASSPRDRDYLDTQYF
CDR3 DNA: TGTGCCAGCAGTCCAAGGGACAGGGACTACCTTGATACGCAGTATTTT

D gene: -
J gene: TRBJ1-2
clone size: -
V gene: TRBV4-3
CDR3 protein: CASSQDLGDNYGYTF
CDR3 DNA: TGCGCCAGCAGCCAAGATCTCGGGGACAACTATGGCTACACCTTC

D gene: -
J gene: TRBJ1-4
clone size: few
V gene: TRBV4-3
CDR3 protein: CASSQDNAGVNEKLFF
CDR3 DNA: TGCGCCAGCAGCCAAGATAATGCGGGTGTGAATGAAAAACTGTTTTTT

D gene: -
J gene: TRBJ2-5
clone size: -
V gene: TRBV5-4
CDR3 protein: CASTPSGQETQYF
CDR3 DNA: TGTGCCAGCACCCCAAGCGGTCAAGAGACCCAGTACTTC

D gene: -
J gene: TRBJ2-7
clone size: -
V gene: TRBV19
CDR3 protein: CASSTYLASSTYEQYF
CDR3 DNA: TGTGCCAGTAGTACCTACCTAGCGTCTTCGACCTACGAGCAGTACTTC

D gene: -
J gene: TRBJ1-4
clone size: -
V gene: TRBV6-1
CDR3 protein: CASRGVATTNEKLFF
CDR3 DNA: TGTGCCAGCAGGGGGGTAGCGACAACTAATGAAAAACTGTTTTTT

D gene: -
J gene: TRBJ2-1
clone size: -
V gene: TRBV5-1
CDR3 protein: CASSLLPAWTNEQFF
CDR3 DNA: TGCGCCAGCAGCTTGCTTCCGGCCTGGACCAATGAGCAGTTCTTC

D gene: TRBD1
J gene: TRBJ2-7
clone size: -
V gene: TRBV10-3
CDR3 protein: CAIRDRDYEQYF
CDR3 DNA: TGTGCCATCAGGGACAGGGACTACGAGCAGTACTTC

D gene: TRBD2
J gene: TRBJ2-3
clone size: -
V gene: TRBV5-4
CDR3 protein: CASSSASGSADTQYF
CDR3 DNA: TGTGCCAGCAGCTCCGCTAGCGGGAGTGCAGATACGCAGTATTTT

D gene: -
J gene: TRBJ2-7
clone size: -
V gene: TRBV20-1
CDR3 protein: CSAGWNGEQYF
CDR3 DNA: TGCAGTGCAGGCTGGAACGGGGAGCAGTACTTC

D gene: TRBD1
J gene: TRBJ1-4
clone size: -
V gene: TRBV28
CDR3 protein: CASSFGQELNEKLFF
CDR3 DNA: TGTGCCAGCAGTTTTGGACAGGAATTGAATGAAAAACTGTTTTTT

D gene: -
J gene: TRBJ2-3
clone size: -
V gene: TRBV7-9
CDR3 protein: CASSFQQDTQYF
CDR3 DNA: TGTGCCAGCAGCTTTCAACAGGATACGCAGTATTTT

D gene: -
J gene: TRBJ1-4
clone size: -
V gene: TRBV19
CDR3 protein: CASSIDRAGRHNEKLFF
CDR3 DNA: TGTGCCAGTAGTATAGATCGGGCGGGACGGCATAATGAAAAACTGTTTTTT

D gene: -
J gene: TRBJ1-3
clone size: -
V gene: TRBV28
CDR3 protein: CASSLGGVGNTIYF
CDR3 DNA: TGTGCCAGCAGTTTGGGCGGCGTTGGAAACACCATATATTTT

D gene: -
J gene: TRBJ2-7
clone size: -
V gene: TRBV19
CDR3 protein: CASSVGNSAYYEQYF
CDR3 DNA: TGTGCCAGTAGTGTGGGAAACTCAGCGTACTACGAGCAGTACTTC

D gene: TRBD2
J gene: TRBJ2-1
clone size: -
V gene: TRBV7-8
CDR3 protein: CASSLGLADYNEQFF
CDR3 DNA: TGTGCCAGCAGCTTAGGACTAGCGGATTACAATGAGCAGTTCTTC

D gene: -
J gene: TRBJ2-1
clone size: -
V gene: TRBV7-6
CDR3 protein: CASSLRTAENEQFF
CDR3 DNA: TGTGCCAGCAGCCTAAGGACGGCCGAAAATGAGCAGTTCTTC

D gene: -
J gene: TRBJ2-7
clone size: -
V gene: TRBV5-6
CDR3 protein: CASSLPTYYGESYEQYF
CDR3 DNA: TGTGCCAGCAGCTTGCCCACCTATTACGGGGAGTCCTACGAGCAGTACTTC

D gene: TRBD2
J gene: TRBJ2-7
clone size: -
V gene: TRBV4-1
CDR3 protein: CASSPDLAGEVKSYEQYF
CDR3 DNA: TGCGCCAGCAGCCCAGACTTAGCGGGAGAGGTGAAATCCTACGAGCAGTACTTC

D gene: -
J gene: TRBJ1-2
clone size: -
V gene: TRBV6-1
CDR3 protein: CATNRFNYGYTF
CDR3 DNA: TGTGCCACCAACCGGTTTAACTATGGCTACACCTTC

D gene: -
J gene: TRBJ2-7
clone size: once
V gene: TRBV5-1
CDR3 protein: CASSSIYYEQYF
CDR3 DNA: TGCGCCAGCAGCTCAATATACTACGAGCAGTACTTC

D gene: TRBD2
J gene: TRBJ2-1
clone size: -
V gene: TRBV2
CDR3 protein: CASSLLAGNYNEQFF
CDR3 DNA: TGTGCCAGCAGTTTATTAGCGGGAAACTACAATGAGCAGTTCTTC

D gene: -
J gene: TRBJ1-1
clone size: -
V gene: TRBV6-6
CDR3 protein: CASSYLGGLNTEAFF
CDR3 DNA: TGTGCCAGCAGTTACTTGGGGGGCTTAAACACTGAAGCTTTCTTT

D gene: TRBD1
J gene: TRBJ1-1
clone size: -
V gene: TRBV12-5
CDR3 protein: CASGLVQGTALDTEAFF
CDR3 DNA: TGTGCTAGTGGTTTGGTTCAGGGGACAGCTCTCGACACTGAAGCTTTCTTT

D gene: -
J gene: TRBJ1-2
clone size: -
V gene: TRBV10-1
CDR3 protein: CASSTYIRSRKTYGF
CDR3 DNA: TGCGCCAGCAGTACTTATATAAGATCGCGAAAGACCTATGGCTTC

D gene: TRBD2
J gene: TRBJ2-7
clone size: -
V gene: TRBV5-4
CDR3 protein: CASSPLAGEGEQYF
CDR3 DNA: TGTGCCAGCAGCCCTCTAGCGGGAGAAGGCGAGCAGTACTTC

D gene: -
J gene: TRBJ2-7
clone size: -
V gene: TRBV4-2
CDR3 protein: CASSQDDWPPGDGDEQYF
CDR3 DNA: TGTGCCAGCAGCCAAGATGATTGGCCGCCAGGGGACGGCGACGAGCAGTACTTC

D gene: -
J gene: TRBJ2-1
clone size: -
V gene: TRBV29-1
CDR3 protein: CSVEADSSIPLHGNEQFF
CDR3 DNA: TGCAGCGTCGAGGCGGACTCTAGCATCCCACTCCACGGAAATGAGCAGTTCTTC

D gene: -
J gene: TRBJ1-4
clone size: -
V gene: TRBV6-1
CDR3 protein: CASSETWADEKLFF
CDR3 DNA: TGTGCCAGCAGTGAAACGTGGGCTGATGAAAAACTGTTTTTT

D gene: TRBD1
J gene: TRBJ2-2
clone size: -
V gene: TRBV5-1
CDR3 protein: CASSLTTGQLTGELFF
CDR3 DNA: TGCGCCAGCAGCTTGACTACGGGACAGTTAACCGGGGAGCTGTTTTTT

D gene: TRBD2
J gene: TRBJ2-7
clone size: -
V gene: TRBV13
CDR3 protein: CASSYSLAEYEQYF
CDR3 DNA: TGTGCCAGCAGTTACTCGCTAGCGGAGTACGAGCAGTACTTC

D gene: TRBD1
J gene: TRBJ2-6
clone size: -
V gene: TRBV7-9
CDR3 protein: CASSSKPGQGGVGANVLTF
CDR3 DNA: TGTGCCAGCAGCTCCAAACCGGGACAGGGTGGGGTAGGGGCCAACGTCCTGACTTTC

D gene: TRBD2
J gene: TRBJ2-7
clone size: -
V gene: TRBV6-1
CDR3 protein: CASNQREGLWEQYF
CDR3 DNA: TGTGCCAGCAACCAGCGGGAGGGCCTTTGGGAGCAGTACTTC

D gene: TRBD1
J gene: TRBJ1-4
clone size: -
V gene: TRBV13
CDR3 protein: CASSYRGGREKLFF
CDR3 DNA: TGTGCCAGCAGCTACAGGGGGGGTCGTGAAAAACTGTTTTTT

D gene: -
J gene: TRBJ1-1
clone size: -
V gene: TRBV11-2
CDR3 protein: CASRKGANMNTEAFF
CDR3 DNA: TGTGCCAGCAGAAAAGGGGCCAATATGAACACTGAAGCTTTCTTT

D gene: -
J gene: TRBJ2-7
clone size: -
V gene: TRBV25-1
CDR3 protein: CASRAPLGLEQYF
CDR3 DNA: TGTGCCAGCAGGGCTCCTTTGGGCCTCGAGCAGTACTTC

D gene: -
J gene: TRBJ1-1
clone size: -
V gene: TRBV28
CDR3 protein: CASSGFEGVTEAFF
CDR3 DNA: TGTGCCAGCAGTGGGTTCGAGGGGGTCACTGAAGCTTTCTTT

D gene: -
J gene: TRBJ1-1
clone size: -
V gene: TRBV5-4
CDR3 protein: CASSLVGKGGTEAFF
CDR3 DNA: TGTGCCAGCAGCTTGGTAGGAAAAGGGGGCACTGAAGCTTTCTTT

D gene: TRBD2
J gene: TRBJ2-1
clone size: -
V gene: TRBV9
CDR3 protein: CASSAEGGDYNEQFF
CDR3 DNA: TGTGCCAGCAGCGCGGAGGGAGGGGACTACAATGAGCAGTTCTTC

D gene: TRBD1
J gene: TRBJ2-6
clone size: -
V gene: TRBV19
CDR3 protein: CASSTIGTEGANVLTF
CDR3 DNA: TGTGCCAGTAGTACTATAGGGACAGAAGGGGCCAACGTCCTGACTTTC

D gene: TRBD2
J gene: TRBJ2-1
clone size: -
V gene: TRBV10-2
CDR3 protein: CASSDWASGVSYNEQFF
CDR3 DNA: TGCGCCAGCAGTGATTGGGCTAGCGGCGTCTCCTACAATGAGCAGTTCTTC

D gene: -
J gene: TRBJ2-4
clone size: once
V gene: TRBV15
CDR3 protein: CATSSSFGNIQYF
CDR3 DNA: TGTGCCACCAGCTCTTCCTTTGGGAACATTCAGTACTTC